The T cell receptor (beta chain) under discussion was sequenced for a study of chemoradiotherapy in HPV16-positive cancers. Regarding the study as a whole: For HPV16-positive patients, expanding HPV-responsive T cells associated with longer recurrence-free survival. Candidate HPV-specific clones and E7-related TCR motifs grew in tumor during treatment.

Remarks on this clone: Its antigen is unidentified.

Using immunoSEQ multiplex PCR, the repertoire was profiled, and TCRdb retains in-frame clones only, with some absent. The table shows more than 9,500 clones, with 85% to 90% occurring only once. The trim removed 6 bases at V and 4 bases at J, leaving 8 bases unmatched. There are 15 residues in the CDR3. Germline CDR1 is LNHDA and CDR2 is SQIVND (reference sequence). The material sequenced was blood, taken from a patient who underwent chemoradiotherapy. This chain joins TRBV19 and TRBJ1-2, with TRBD1 identical over 10 bases. This receptor was identified in a human donor with HPV-associated anogenital cancer. CDR3 nucleotide sequence: TGTGCCAGTAGGACGGAGCGGGACAGGGGCTATGGCTACACCTTC. Protein product: CASRTERDRGYGYTF.